This TCR beta chain emerged from a study of a mutant IDH1 vaccine in newly diagnosed glioma. General study findings and limits: Pseudoprogression looked unconnected to shifts in top peripheral T cell clonotypes.

About this clone itself: Antigen specificity is unknown. At one end the junction does not follow the germline gene, possibly because of a read error.

Germline-derived CDR1 and CDR2 are SSHAT and FNYEAQ (reference sequence). The CDR3 has 15 amino acids. Sequenced by immunoSEQ multiplex PCR; TCRdb stores in-frame clones only, minus some. The sample lists about 34,000 clones, around 83% seen once, with 9% to 10% in the top ten. The time point: baseline, week 1 (first vaccination visit). Treatment denoted: pre-vaccination baseline after standard-of-care therapy. Donors harbored newly found WHO grade 3 or 4 IDH1-mutant, ATRX-lost astrocytomas. The source material was peripheral blood mononuclear cells (PBMCs), sampled from a glioma patient treated with radiotherapy, temozolomide or both. The chain is built from TRBV7-7 and TRBJ2-5; 9 bases are shared with TRBD1. The source is a man aged 50-59 years with glioma. Some clones in this sample may be carry-over from other donors' samples. The CDR3 coding sequence is TGTGCTAGCAGCTTGGGACAGGGCCCCCAAGAGACCCAGTACTTC. Translation: CASSLGQGPQETQYF.